This TCR beta chain was sequenced in a study of CDR3 diversity in severe acne. The CDR3 has 15 amino acids. Trimming at V came to 6 bases and at J to 4 bases, leaving 8 bases not matched to a gene. In germline, CDR1 is DFQATT, CDR2 SNEGSKA (reference sequence). TCRdb passed the PCR reads through MiXCR, listing each CDR3 protein once. The table includes under 95,000 distinct CDR3 sequences, 48% detected once. The clonotype comes from a male donor in good health, serving as a control. Sequences were obtained from blood. J is TRBJ1-6 and V is TRBV20-1, with TRBD1 matching over 8 bases. The CDR3 sequence is CSAPKDRAYNSPLHF. CDR3 in DNA: TGCAGTGCACCCAAGGACAGGGCTTATAATTCACCCCTCCACTTT.